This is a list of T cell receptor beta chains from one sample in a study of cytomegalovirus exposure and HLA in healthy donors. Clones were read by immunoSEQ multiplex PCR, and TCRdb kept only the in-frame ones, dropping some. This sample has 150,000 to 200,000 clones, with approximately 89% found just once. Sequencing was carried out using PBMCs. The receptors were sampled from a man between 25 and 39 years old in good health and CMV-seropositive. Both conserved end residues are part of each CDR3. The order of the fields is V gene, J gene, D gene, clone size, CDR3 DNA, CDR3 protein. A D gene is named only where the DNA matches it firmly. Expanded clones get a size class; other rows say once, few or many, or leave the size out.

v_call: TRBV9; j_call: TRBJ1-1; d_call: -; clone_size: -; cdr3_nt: TGTGCCAGCAGCGTAGACGGCACTGAAGCTTTCTTT; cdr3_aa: CASSVDGTEAFF
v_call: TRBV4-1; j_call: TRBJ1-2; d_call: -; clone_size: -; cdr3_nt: TGCGCCAGCAGCCAAACGGCAGGGACTAACTATGGCTACACCTTC; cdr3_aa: CASSQTAGTNYGYTF
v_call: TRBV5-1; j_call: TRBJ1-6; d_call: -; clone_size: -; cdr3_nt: TGCGCCAGCAGCTTGGAGGCTGAATATAATTCACCCCTCCACTTT; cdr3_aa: CASSLEAEYNSPLHF
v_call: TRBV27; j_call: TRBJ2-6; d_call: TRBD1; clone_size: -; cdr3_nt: TGTGCCAGCAGTTTAGGGACAGTCTCTGGGGCCAACGTCCTGACTTTC; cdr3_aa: CASSLGTVSGANVLTF
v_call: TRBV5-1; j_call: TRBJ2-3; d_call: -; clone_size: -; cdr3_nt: TGCGCCAGCAGCTTGGGCCCCTCCTCAGATACGCAGTATTTT; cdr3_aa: CASSLGPSSDTQYF
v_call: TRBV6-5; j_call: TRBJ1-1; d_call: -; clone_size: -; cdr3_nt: TGTGCCAGCAGTTTGGGGGGGTTGAACACTGAAGCTTTCTTT; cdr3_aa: CASSLGGLNTEAFF
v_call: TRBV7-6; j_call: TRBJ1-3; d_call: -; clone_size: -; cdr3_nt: TGTGCCAGCAGCTTAGACGGAGGGGTCAGCTCTGGAAACACCATATATTTT; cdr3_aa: CASSLDGGVSSGNTIYF
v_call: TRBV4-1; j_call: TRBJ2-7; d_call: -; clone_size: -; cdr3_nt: TGCGCCAGCAGCCCCTCCGGGATGGGGGGCGCCTACGAGCAGTACTTC; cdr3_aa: CASSPSGMGGAYEQYF
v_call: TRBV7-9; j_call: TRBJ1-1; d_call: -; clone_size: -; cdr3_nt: TGTGCCAGCATTGCGGGGTTTGAAGCTTTCTTT; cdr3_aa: CASIAGFEAFF
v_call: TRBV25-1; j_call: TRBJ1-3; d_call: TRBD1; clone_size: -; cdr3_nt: TGTGCCAGCAGTGAGGGACAGATCTCTGGAAACACCATATATTTT; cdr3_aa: CASSEGQISGNTIYF
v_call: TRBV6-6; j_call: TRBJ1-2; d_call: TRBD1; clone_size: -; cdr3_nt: TGTGCCAGCAGCTATAAAGACAGGGATGATGGCTACACCTTC; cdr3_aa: CASSYKDRDDGYTF
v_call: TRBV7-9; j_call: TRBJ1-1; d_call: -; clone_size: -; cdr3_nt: TGTGCCAGCAGCTTACCGGGGTACACTGAAGCTTTCTTT; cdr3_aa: CASSLPGYTEAFF
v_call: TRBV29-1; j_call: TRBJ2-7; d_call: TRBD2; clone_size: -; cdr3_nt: TGCAGCGTTGAAGGGAGGAGAGGACTAGCGGACTACGAGCAGTACTTC; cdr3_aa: CSVEGRRGLADYEQYF
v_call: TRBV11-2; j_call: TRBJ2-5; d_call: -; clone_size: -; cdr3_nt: TGTGCCAGCAGCTTAGATCGGGATTTTTCACAAGAGACCCAGTACTTC; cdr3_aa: CASSLDRDFSQETQYF
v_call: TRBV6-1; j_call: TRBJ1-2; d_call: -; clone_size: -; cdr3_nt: TGTGCCAGCAGTCAACTCGGGGGGCGCAACTATGGCTACACCTTC; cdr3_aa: CASSQLGGRNYGYTF
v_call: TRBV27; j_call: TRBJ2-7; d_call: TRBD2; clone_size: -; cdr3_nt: TGTGCCAGCACCAGACTAGCGGGAGACGAGCAGTACTTC; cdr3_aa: CASTRLAGDEQYF
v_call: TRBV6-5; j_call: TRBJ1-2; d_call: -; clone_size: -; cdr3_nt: TGTGCCAGCAGTTACCTGACAGGATGGGATGGCTACACCTTC; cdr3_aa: CASSYLTGWDGYTF
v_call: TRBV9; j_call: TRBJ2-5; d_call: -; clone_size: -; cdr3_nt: TGTGCCAGCAGCGTAGCAGGGACCCTTGGGGAGACCCAGTACTTC; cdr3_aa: CASSVAGTLGETQYF
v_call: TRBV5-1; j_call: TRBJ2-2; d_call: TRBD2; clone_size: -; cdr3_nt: TGCGCCAGCAGCGAAAGCGGGGGGGCCGGGGAGCTGTTTTTT; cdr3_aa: CASSESGGAGELFF
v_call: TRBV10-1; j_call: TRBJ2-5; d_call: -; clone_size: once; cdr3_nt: TGCGCCAGCGACGGGGAGAGGAACCACCAAGAGACCCAGTACTTC; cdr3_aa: CASDGERNHQETQYF
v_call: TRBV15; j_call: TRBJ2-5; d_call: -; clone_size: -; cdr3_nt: TGTGCCACCAGCAGAGATGGGGGGGCGAACCAAGAGACCCAGTACTTC; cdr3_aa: CATSRDGGANQETQYF
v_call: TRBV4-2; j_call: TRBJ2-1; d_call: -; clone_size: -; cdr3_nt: TGTGCCAGCAGCCAAGGGATTCGGAGCTCCTACAATGAGCAGTTCTTC; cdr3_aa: CASSQGIRSSYNEQFF
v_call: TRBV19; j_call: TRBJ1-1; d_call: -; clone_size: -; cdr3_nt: TGTGCCAGTAGTATAGCGCGGAGGGCGAACACTGAAGCTTTCTTT; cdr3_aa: CASSIARRANTEAFF
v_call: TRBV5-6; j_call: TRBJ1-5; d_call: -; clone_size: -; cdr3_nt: TGTGCCAGCAGCTTGATGTTGACTGTTGGTCAGCCCCAGCATTTT; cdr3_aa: CASSLMLTVGQPQHF
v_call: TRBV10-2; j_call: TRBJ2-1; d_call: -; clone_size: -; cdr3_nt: TGCGCCAGCAATAACGACGGGGCATCCTACAATGAGCAGTTCTTC; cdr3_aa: CASNNDGASYNEQFF
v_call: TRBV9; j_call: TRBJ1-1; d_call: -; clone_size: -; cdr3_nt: TGTGCCAGCAGCGTAGACGAATTCACTGAAGCTTTCTTT; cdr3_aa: CASSVDEFTEAFF
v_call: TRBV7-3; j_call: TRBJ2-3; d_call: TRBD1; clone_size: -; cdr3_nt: TGTGCCAGCAGGGGCGGGACAGGGACCGCAGATACGCAGTATTTT; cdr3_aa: CASRGGTGTADTQYF